This entry is about one TCR beta chain. The entry originates in a study of blood T cell repertoires in COVID-19. Study details: Researchers got acute and convalescent COVID-19 samples from the United States, Italy and Spain. From T cells, B-cell-depleted T cells, or PBMCs came the material, which was cDNA or gDNA.

This CDR3 region has 12 residues. Germline values: CDR1 MDHEN, CDR2 SYDVKM. The V end was cut by 3 bases, the J end by 2 bases, with 5 bases between. In the original workflow: Nucleated cell counts were estimated from reference gene primer amplification. Assay: immunoSEQ multiplex PCR; the TCRdb copy retains only in-frame clones and omits some. V and J calls and clone size are as listed in that table; D and trimming were resolved from the DNA. The sample lists over 300,000 clones, 90% occurring once. The sequence was collected from a man between 18 and 35 years old with active or convalescent COVID-19. The material sequenced was peripheral blood. The rearrangement links TRBV28 to TRBJ2-7; no firm D call. In DNA form, the CDR3 reads TGTGCCAGCAGTTTCGTAACCTACGAGCAGTACTTC. Its translation is CASSFVTYEQYF.